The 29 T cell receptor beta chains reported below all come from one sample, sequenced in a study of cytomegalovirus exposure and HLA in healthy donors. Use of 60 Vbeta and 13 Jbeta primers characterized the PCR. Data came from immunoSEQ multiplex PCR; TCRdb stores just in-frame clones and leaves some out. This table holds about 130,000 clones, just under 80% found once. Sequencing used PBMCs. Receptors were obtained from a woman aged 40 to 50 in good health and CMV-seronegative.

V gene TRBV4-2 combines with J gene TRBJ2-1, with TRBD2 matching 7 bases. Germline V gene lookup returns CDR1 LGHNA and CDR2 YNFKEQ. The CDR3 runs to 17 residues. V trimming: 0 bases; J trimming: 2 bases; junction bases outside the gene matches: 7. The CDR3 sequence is CASSQDWGAGPYNEQFF. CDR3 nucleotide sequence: TGTGCCAGCAGCCAAGATTGGGGAGCGGGGCCCTACAATGAGCAGTTCTTC.

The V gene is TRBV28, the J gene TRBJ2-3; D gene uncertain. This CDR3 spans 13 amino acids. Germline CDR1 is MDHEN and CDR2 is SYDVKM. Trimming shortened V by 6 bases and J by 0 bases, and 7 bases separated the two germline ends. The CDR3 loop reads CASSRASTDTQYF. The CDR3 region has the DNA TGTGCCAGCAGCCGAGCTAGCACAGATACGCAGTATTTT.

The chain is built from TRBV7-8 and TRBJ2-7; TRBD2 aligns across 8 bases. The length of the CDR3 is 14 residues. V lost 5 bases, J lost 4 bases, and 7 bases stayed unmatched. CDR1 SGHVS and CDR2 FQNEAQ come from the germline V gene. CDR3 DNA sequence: TGTGCCAGCAGCCGGGGGGGGGTAGTTTACGAGCAGTACTTC. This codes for CASSRGGVVYEQYF.

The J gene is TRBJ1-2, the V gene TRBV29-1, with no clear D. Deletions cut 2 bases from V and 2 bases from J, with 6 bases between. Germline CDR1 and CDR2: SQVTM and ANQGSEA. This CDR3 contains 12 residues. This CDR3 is CSVEHQNYGYTF. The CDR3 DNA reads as TGCAGCGTTGAACACCAGAACTATGGCTACACCTTC. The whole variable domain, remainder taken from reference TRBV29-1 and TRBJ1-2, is SAVISQKPSRDICQRGTSLTIQCQVDSQVTMMFWYRQQPGQSLTLIATANQGSEATYESGFVIDKFPISRPNLTFSTLTVSNMSPEDSSIYLCSVEHQNYGYTFGSGTRLTVV.

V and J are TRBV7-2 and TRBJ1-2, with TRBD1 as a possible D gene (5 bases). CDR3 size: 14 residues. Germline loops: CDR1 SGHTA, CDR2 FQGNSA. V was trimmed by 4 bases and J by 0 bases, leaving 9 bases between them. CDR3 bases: TGTGCCAGCAGCTCAGGGCTCACTAACTATGGCTACACCTTC. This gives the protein CASSSGLTNYGYTF. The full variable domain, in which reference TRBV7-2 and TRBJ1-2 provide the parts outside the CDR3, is GAGVSQSPSNKVTEKGKDVELRCDPISGHTALYWYRQSLGQGLEFLIYFQGNSAPDKSGLPSDRFSAERTGGSVSTLTIQRTQQEDSAVYLCASSSGLTNYGYTFGSGTRLTVV.

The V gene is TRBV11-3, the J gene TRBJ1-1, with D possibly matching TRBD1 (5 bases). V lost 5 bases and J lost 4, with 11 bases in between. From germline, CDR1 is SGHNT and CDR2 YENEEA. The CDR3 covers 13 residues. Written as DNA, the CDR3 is TGTGCCAGCAGCACGGTGGGGGGCACTGAAGCTTTCTTT. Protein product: CASSTVGGTEAFF.

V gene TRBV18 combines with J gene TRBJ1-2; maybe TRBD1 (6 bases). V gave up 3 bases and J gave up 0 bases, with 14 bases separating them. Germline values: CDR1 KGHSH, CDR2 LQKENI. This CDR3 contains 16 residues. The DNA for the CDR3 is TGTGCCAGCTCACCGGCAGGGGTCCCTACTAACTATGGCTACACCTTC. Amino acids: CASSPAGVPTNYGYTF.

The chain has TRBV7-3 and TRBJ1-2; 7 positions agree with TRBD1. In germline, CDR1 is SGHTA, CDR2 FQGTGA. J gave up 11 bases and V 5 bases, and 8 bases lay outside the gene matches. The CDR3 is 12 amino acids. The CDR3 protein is CASSAPGQAYTF. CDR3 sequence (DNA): TGTGCCAGCAGCGCCCCCGGACAGGCGTACACCTTC.

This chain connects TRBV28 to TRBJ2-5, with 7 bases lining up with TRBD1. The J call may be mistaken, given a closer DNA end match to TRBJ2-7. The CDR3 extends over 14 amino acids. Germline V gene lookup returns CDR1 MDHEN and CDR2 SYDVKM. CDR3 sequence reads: CASSIRQGGYEQYF. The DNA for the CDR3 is TGTGCCAGCAGTATCCGACAGGGCGGCTACGAGCAGTACTTC.

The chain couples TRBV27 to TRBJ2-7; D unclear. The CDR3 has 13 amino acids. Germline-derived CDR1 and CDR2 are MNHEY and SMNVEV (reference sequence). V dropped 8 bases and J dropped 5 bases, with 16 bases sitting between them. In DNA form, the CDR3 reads TGTGCCAGCTCCCCCCTCCCCCCCCACGAGCAGTACTTC. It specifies CASSPLPPHEQYF.

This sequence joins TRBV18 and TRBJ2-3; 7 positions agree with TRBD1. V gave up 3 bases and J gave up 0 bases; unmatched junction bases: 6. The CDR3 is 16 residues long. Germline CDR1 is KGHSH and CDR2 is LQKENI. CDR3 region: CASSPWDSFSTDTQYF. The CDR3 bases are TGTGCCAGCTCACCTTGGGACAGTTTTAGCACAGATACGCAGTATTTT. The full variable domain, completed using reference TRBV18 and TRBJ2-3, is NAGVMQNPRHLVRRRGQEARLRCSPMKGHSHVYWYRQLPEEGLKFMVYLQKENIIDESGMPKERFSAEFPKEGPSILRIQQVVRGDSAAYFCASSPWDSFSTDTQYFGPGTRLTVL.

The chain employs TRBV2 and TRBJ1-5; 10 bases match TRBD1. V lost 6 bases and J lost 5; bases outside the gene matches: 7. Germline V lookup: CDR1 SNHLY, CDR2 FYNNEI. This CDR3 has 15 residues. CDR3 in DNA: TGTGCCAGCAGCCGGGACAGGGGCCCCGATCAGCCCCAGCATTTT. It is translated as CASSRDRGPDQPQHF.

The CDR3 is CASSSTGSSTEAFF. The CDR3 coding sequence is TGTGCCAGCAGCTCGACAGGAAGCAGCACTGAAGCTTTCTTT. The chain links TRBV9 to TRBJ1-1; perhaps TRBD1 as D (6 bases). The CDR3 contains 14 residues. V was cut by 4 bases and J by 4 bases, with 14 bases left in between. The germline V gene encodes CDR1 SGDLS and CDR2 YYNGEE.

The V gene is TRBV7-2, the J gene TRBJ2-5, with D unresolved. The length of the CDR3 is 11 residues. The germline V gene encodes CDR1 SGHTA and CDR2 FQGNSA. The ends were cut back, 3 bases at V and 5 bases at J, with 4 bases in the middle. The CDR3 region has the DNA TGTGCCAGCAGCTTCGGGGAGACCCAGTACTTC. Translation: CASSFGETQYF.

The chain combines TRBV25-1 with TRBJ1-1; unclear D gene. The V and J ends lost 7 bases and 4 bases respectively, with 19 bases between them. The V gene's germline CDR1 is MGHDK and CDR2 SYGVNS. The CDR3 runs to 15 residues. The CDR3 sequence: CASIRGASPVTEAFF. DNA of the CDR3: TGTGCCAGCATCCGGGGAGCCAGCCCAGTCACTGAAGCTTTCTTT.

In DNA, the CDR3 is TGTGCCAGCCAAGGCGGGGGGAACACCGGGGAGCTGTTTTTT. It translates to CASQGGGNTGELFF. The chain is built from TRBV6-5 and TRBJ2-2; 7 nucleotides line up with TRBD2. Germline values: CDR1 MNHEY, CDR2 SVGAGI. V was clipped by 8 bases and J by 1 base; unmatched bases: 4. The CDR3 consists of 14 residues.

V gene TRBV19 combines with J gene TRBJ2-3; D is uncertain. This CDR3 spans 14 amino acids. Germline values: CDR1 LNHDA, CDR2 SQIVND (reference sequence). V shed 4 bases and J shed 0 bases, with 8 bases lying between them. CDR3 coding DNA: TGTGCCAGTAGTAGAATCGGGAGCACAGATACGCAGTATTTT. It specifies CASSRIGSTDTQYF.

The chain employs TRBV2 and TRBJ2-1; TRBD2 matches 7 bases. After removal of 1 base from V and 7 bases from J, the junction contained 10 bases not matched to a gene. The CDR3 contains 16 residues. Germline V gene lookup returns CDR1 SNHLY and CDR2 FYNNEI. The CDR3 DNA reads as TGTGCCAGCAGTGAAGGGGAGGGGCGAGGTAAAAATGAGCAGTTCTTC. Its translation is CASSEGEGRGKNEQFF.

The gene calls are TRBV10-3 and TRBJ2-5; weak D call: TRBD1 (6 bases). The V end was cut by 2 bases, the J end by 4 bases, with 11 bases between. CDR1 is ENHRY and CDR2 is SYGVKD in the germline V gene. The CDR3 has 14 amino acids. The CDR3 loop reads CAISETPTGETQYF. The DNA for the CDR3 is TGTGCCATCAGTGAGACCCCGACAGGAGAGACCCAGTACTTC.

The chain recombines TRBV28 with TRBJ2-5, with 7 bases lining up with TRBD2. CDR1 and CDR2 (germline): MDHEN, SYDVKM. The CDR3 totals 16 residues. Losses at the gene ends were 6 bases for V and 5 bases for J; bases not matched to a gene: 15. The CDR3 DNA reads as TGTGCCAGCAGGCTCCTAGCGGCCCCAGGAGGGGAGACCCAGTACTTC. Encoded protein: CASRLLAAPGGETQYF.

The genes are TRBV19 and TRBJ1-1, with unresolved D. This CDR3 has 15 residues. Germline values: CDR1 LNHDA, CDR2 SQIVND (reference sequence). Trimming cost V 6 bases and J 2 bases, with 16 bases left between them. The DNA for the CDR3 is TGTGCCAGTAGCCAACGGGATAGGGCAAACACTGAAGCTTTCTTT. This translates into CASSQRDRANTEAFF.

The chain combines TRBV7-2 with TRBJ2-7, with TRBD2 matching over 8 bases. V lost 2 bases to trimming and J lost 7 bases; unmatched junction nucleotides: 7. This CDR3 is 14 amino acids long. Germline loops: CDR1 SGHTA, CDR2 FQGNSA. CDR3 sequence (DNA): TGTGCCAGCAGCTTACGGGGGGGGCCCGGAGAGCAGTACTTC. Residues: CASSLRGGPGEQYF. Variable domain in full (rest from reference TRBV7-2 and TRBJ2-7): GAGVSQSPSNKVTEKGKDVELRCDPISGHTALYWYRQSLGQGLEFLIYFQGNSAPDKSGLPSDRFSAERTGGSVSTLTIQRTQQEDSAVYLCASSLRGGPGEQYFGPGTRLTVT.

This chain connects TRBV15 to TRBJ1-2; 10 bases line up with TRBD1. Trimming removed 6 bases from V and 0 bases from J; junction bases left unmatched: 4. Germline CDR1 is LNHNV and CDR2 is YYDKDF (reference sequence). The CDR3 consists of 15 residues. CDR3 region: CATRKDRGPNYGYTF. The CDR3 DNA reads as TGTGCCACCAGGAAAGACAGGGGGCCTAACTATGGCTACACCTTC.

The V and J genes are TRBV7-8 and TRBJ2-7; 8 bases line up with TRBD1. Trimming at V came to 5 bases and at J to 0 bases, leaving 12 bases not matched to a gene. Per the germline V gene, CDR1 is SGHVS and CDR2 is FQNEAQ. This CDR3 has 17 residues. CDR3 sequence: CASSLLVQGDFSYEQYF. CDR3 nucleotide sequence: TGTGCCAGCAGCCTCCTAGTACAGGGGGATTTCTCCTACGAGCAGTACTTC.

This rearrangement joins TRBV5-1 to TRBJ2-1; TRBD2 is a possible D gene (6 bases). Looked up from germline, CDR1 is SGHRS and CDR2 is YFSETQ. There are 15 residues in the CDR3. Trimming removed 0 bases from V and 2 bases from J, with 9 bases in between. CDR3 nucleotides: TGCGCCAGCAGCTTGGAGGGACTCCCCTACAATGAGCAGTTCTTC. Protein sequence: CASSLEGLPYNEQFF.

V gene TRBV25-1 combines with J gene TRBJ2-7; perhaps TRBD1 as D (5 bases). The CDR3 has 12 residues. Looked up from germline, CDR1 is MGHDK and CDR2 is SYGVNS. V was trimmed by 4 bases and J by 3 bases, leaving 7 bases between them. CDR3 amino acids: CASSVQGYEQYF. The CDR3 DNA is TGTGCCAGCAGTGTGCAGGGCTACGAGCAGTACTTC.

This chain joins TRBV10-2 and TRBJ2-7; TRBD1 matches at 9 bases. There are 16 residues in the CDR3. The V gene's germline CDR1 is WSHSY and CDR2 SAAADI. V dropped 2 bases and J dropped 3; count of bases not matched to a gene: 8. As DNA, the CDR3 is TGCGCCAGCAGTGAGGGTGGAACAGGGGGCATCTACGAGCAGTACTTC. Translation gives CASSEGGTGGIYEQYF.

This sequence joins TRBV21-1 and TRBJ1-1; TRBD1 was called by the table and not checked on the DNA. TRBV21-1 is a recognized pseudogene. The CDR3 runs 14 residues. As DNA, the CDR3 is TGTGCCAGCAGCAAGGACAGTGGGGACACTGAAGCTTTCTTT. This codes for CASSKDSGDTEAFF.

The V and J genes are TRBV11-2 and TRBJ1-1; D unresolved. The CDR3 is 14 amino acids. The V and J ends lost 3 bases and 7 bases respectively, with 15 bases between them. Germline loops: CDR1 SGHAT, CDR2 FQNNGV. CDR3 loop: CASSLGTAVLEAFF. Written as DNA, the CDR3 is TGTGCCAGCAGCTTGGGAACAGCGGTCCTTGAAGCTTTCTTT.